This record looks at one T cell receptor (beta chain) sequence and its context. What it binds is not known. There are 14 residues in the CDR3. CDR1 is MDHEN and CDR2 is SYDVKM in the germline V gene. Trimming took off 5 bases at V and 5 bases at J, with 15 bases between the two ends. These data are taken from a study of cytomegalovirus exposure and HLA in healthy donors. Study-wide results and caveats: The CMV antigen specificity of a few CMV-associated chains was confirmed through in vitro analysis.

Vbeta (60) and Jbeta (13) primers were used in the PCR. Generated by immunoSEQ multiplex PCR, the TCRdb table keeps only in-frame clones and is missing some. The profile shows fewer than 200,000 clones, approximately 80% of them singletons. The gene calls are TRBV28 and TRBJ2-5, with D possibly matching TRBD1 (7 bases). The TCR sequence derives from a woman aged 50 to 60 in good health and CMV-seronegative. Sequenced: PBMCs. CDR3 in DNA: TGTGCCAGCAGTCGACCACAGGGGAGGGAGACCCAGTACTTC. This encodes CASSRPQGRETQYF.